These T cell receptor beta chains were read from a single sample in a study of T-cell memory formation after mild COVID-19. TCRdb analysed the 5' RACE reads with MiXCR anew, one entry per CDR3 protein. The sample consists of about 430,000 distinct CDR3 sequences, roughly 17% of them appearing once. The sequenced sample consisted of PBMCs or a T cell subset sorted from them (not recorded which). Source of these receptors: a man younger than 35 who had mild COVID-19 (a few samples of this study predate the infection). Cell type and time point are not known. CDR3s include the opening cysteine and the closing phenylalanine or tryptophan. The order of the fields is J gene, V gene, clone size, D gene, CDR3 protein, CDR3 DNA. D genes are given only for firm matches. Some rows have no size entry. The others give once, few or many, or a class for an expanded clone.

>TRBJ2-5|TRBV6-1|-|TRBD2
CASRVSGGAGETQYF
TGTGCCAGCAGGGTGAGCGGGGGGGCCGGAGAGACCCAGTACTTC
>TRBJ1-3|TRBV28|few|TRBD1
CASSLWTGINTIYF
TGTGCCAGCAGTTTATGGACAGGGATAAACACCATATATTTT
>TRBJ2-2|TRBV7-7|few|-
CASSPYQDTGELFF
TGTGCTAGCAGCCCTTACCAGGACACCGGGGAGCTGTTTTTT
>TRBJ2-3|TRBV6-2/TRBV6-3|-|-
CASSPSGKGNQPQYF
TGTGCCAGCAGTCCCTCGGGGAAGGGCAATCAGCCCCAGTATTTT
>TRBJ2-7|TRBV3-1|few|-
CASSVFLGAGYEQYF
TGTGCCAGCAGCGTGTTCCTGGGAGCGGGCTACGAGCAGTACTTC
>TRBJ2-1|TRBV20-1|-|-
CSARSPEGATYNEQFF
TGCAGTGCTAGATCACCGGAGGGGGCCACCTACAATGAGCAGTTCTTC
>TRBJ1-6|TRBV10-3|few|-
CAISDSRRPSPLHF
TGTGCCATCAGTGATTCCAGGAGGCCCTCACCCCTCCACTTT
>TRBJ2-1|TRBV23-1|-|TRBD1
CASSQRLGRGQREQFF
TGCGCCAGCAGTCAACGCCTGGGCAGGGGGCAACGGGAGCAGTTCTTC
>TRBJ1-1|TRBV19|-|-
CASRRADVTEAFF
TGTGCCAGTAGACGGGCCGACGTCACTGAAGCTTTCTTT
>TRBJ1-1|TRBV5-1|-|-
CASSFGTMNTEAFF
TGCGCCAGCAGCTTTGGCACTATGAACACTGAAGCTTTCTTT
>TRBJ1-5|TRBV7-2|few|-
CASSSLAGQPQHF
TGTGCCAGCAGCTCCCTAGCCGGACAGCCCCAGCATTTT
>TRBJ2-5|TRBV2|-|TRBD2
CAIAGVTQETQYF
TGTGCCATCGCGGGGGTGACTCAAGAGACCCAGTACTTC